The present T cell receptor beta chain was sequenced within a study of blood T cell repertoires in COVID-19. Clinical histories supplied by participants themselves formed the basis of cohort assignment. Here immunoSEQ multiplex PCR was the method, and the copy in TCRdb shows in-frame clones only, minus some. In the table there are around 450,000 clones, nearly 90% of which are singletons. CDR1 and CDR2 (germline): WSHSY, SAAADI. The CDR3 loop spans 17 amino acids. Trimming cost V 4 bases and J 3 bases; bases outside gene matches: 13. The chain carries TRBV10-2 and TRBJ2-3, with 7 nucleotides matching TRBD2. Sequenced material: PBMCs or T cells enriched from blood (not recorded which). This receptor was taken from a woman aged 18-29 years with acute COVID-19. CDR3 in DNA: TGCGCCAGCAGTGGAGCCACGACTAGCTTGAGTACAGATACGCAGTATTTT. Amino acid sequence: CASSGATTSLSTDTQYF.